Listed below are T cell receptor beta chains from one sample, sequenced in a study of breast tumors, draining lymph nodes, adjacent tissues. Each CDR3 protein gets one entry after TCRdb re-called the multiplex PCR reads with MiXCR. In the table there are some 140,000 distinct CDR3 sequences, approximately 20% of which are singletons. Sequenced material: axillary lymph node tissue. The receptors here all came from a female donor with breast cancer. Some clones in this sample may be carry-over from other donors' samples. Each CDR3 is given with its conserved first and last residue. Fields, in order: V gene, J gene, clone size, D gene, CDR3 DNA, CDR3 protein. D genes are given only for firm matches. The size entry gives once, few, many, or a class for an expanded clone.

>TRBV3-1|TRBJ2-7|many|TRBD1
TGTGCCAGCAGCCAACGGACAGGGTTCGAGCAGTACTTC
CASSQRTGFEQYF
>TRBV6-2/TRBV6-3|TRBJ1-5|many|-
TGTGCCAGCAGTTACTCAGGGAGTAGTAATCAGCCCCAGCATTTT
CASSYSGSSNQPQHF
>TRBV5-5|TRBJ1-2|many|TRBD1
TGTGCCAGCACCCAGGGGGATCTCTATGGCTACACCTTC
CASTQGDLYGYTF
>TRBV14|TRBJ2-7|many|-
TGTGCCAGCAGCCAAGATTTGCGGGGACAGCTGTACTTC
CASSQDLRGQLYF
>TRBV6-9|TRBJ1-2|many|-
TGTGCCAGCAGTTGGAGCCCTCCCATAGGCTATGGCTACACCTTC
CASSWSPPIGYGYTF
>TRBV20-1|TRBJ2-3|many|TRBD2
TGCAGTGCTAGAGGGTCTACCGGGAGGGCCCCAGATACGCAGTATTTT
CSARGSTGRAPDTQYF
>TRBV5-1|TRBJ2-1|many|TRBD2
TGCGCCAGCAGCTTGGTTCGGGGTAGCGGGACTGAGCAGTTCTTC
CASSLVRGSGTEQFF
>TRBV20-1|TRBJ2-3|many|TRBD2
TGCAGTGCTATTTACCTAGCGGGAACAGATACGCAGTATTTT
CSAIYLAGTDTQYF
>TRBV7-8|TRBJ2-1|many|TRBD2
TGTGCCAGCAGCTTACGGGAGGGGGGGACGGCCACCTACAATGAGCAGTTCTTC
CASSLREGGTATYNEQFF
>TRBV5-8|TRBJ2-7|many|TRBD1
TGTGCCAGCAGCGATGGACAGGGCCCGTCTTCTCACGAGCAGTACTTC
CASSDGQGPSSHEQYF